The rows below give T cell receptor beta chains drawn from one sample of a study of T cell repertoires in cytomegalovirus infection. TCRdb used MiXCR to reprocess the reads, holding one entry per CDR3 protein. The data hold roughly 230,000 distinct CDR3 sequences, with roughly 23% observed a single time. Sequenced sample: CD8+ T cells from PBMCs. These receptors came from a human donor in good health (CMV status not recorded). Some clones in this sample may be carry-over from other donors' samples. Each CDR3 is given with its conserved first and last residue. The order of the fields is CDR3 length, V gene, J gene, clone size, D gene, CDR3 protein, CDR3 DNA. D genes are given only for firm matches. Rows may omit the clone size; those that give it use once, few, many or a size class.

>15|TRBV7-2|TRBJ2-1|many|TRBD1
CASSHLQGAYNEQFF
TGTGCCAGCAGCCACCTCCAGGGGGCTTACAATGAGCAGTTCTTC
>13|TRBV25-1|TRBJ1-2|NA|NA
CASSEFMNYGYTF
TGTGCCAGCAGTGAATTCATGAACTATGGCTACACCTTC
>16|TRBV7-9|TRBJ2-1|few|TRBD1
CASSLTGTGRVNEQFF
TGTGCCAGCAGCTTAACCGGGACAGGGAGGGTCAATGAGCAGTTCTTC
>12|TRBV27|TRBJ2-3|few|NA
CASSYGVNTQYF
TGTGCCAGCAGTTATGGAGTGAACACGCAGTATTTT
>11|TRBV2|TRBJ1-1|NA|NA
CASSSTTEAFF
TGTGCCAGCAGTTCCACGACTGAAGCTTTCTTT
>13|TRBV7-6|TRBJ2-1|few|NA
CASSLGPGLEQFF
TGTGCCAGCAGCCTCGGACCGGGCCTTGAGCAGTTCTTC
>14|TRBV27|TRBJ2-2|few|TRBD2
CASSGGLVSGELFF
TGTGCCAGCAGTGGGGGACTAGTGAGCGGGGAGCTGTTTTTT
>15|TRBV12-3/TRBV12-4|TRBJ2-1|few|NA
CASSLYGRSYNEQFF
TGTGCCAGCAGCCTCTACGGGCGGTCCTACAATGAGCAGTTCTTC
>13|TRBV7-4|TRBJ2-7|few|NA
CASRNRGGYEQYF
TGTGCCAGCAGAAACAGGGGAGGCTACGAGCAGTACTTC
>14|TRBV4-1|TRBJ1-1|NA|NA
CASSHPTGYTEAFF
TGCGCCAGCAGCCATCCTACAGGATACACTGAAGCTTTCTTT
>15|TRBV6-6|TRBJ1-3|many|NA
CASSDRRGPGNTIYF
TGTGCCAGCAGTGATAGGAGGGGACCGGGAAACACCATATATTTT
>19|TRBV7-9|TRBJ1-3|few|TRBD1
CASSSLPRGTDARGNTIYF
TGTGCCAGCAGCTCCCTGCCTCGAGGGACAGACGCGAGGGGAAACACCATATATTTT
>17|TRBV10-3|TRBJ2-1|few|TRBD1
CAISEDYRTGGHNEQFF
TGTGCCATCAGTGAGGACTACCGGACAGGGGGCCACAATGAGCAGTTCTTC
>14|TRBV28|TRBJ2-6|NA|NA
CASSSSSGANVLTF
TGTGCCAGCAGTTCCTCCTCTGGGGCCAACGTCCTGACTTTC
>16|TRBV5-4|TRBJ1-1|NA|TRBD1
CASNIDRDRLNTEAFF
TGTGCCAGCAATATCGACCGGGACAGACTGAACACTGAAGCTTTCTTT
>14|TRBV5-4|TRBJ1-1|NA|NA
CASSSPLTPGEAFF
TGTGCCAGCAGCTCGCCCCTGACCCCAGGTGAAGCTTTCTTT
>15|TRBV7-2|TRBJ1-5|many|NA
CASSLDGVSNQPQHF
TGTGCCAGCAGCTTAGACGGGGTTAGCAATCAGCCCCAGCATTTT
>15|TRBV27|TRBJ2-3|few|NA
CASSPQGWGTDTQYF
TGTGCCAGCAGTCCACAGGGATGGGGCACAGATACGCAGTATTTT
>13|TRBV25-1|TRBJ1-5|few|NA
CASSRGSTQPQHF
TGTGCCAGCAGCAGGGGTTCGACTCAGCCCCAGCATTTT
>14|TRBV7-3|TRBJ2-1|many|TRBD2
CASSPAGRENEQFF
TGTGCCAGCAGCCCAGCGGGGCGGGAGAATGAGCAGTTCTTC
>13|TRBV6-4|TRBJ2-7|few|NA
CASRRRSSYEQYF
TGTGCCAGCAGAAGACGGAGCTCCTACGAGCAGTACTTC
>15|TRBV7-3|TRBJ2-3|many|NA
CASSLTALGTDTQYF
TGTGCCAGCAGCTTAACTGCTTTGGGGACGGATACGCAGTATTTT
>12|TRBV2|TRBJ1-1|NA|NA
CASRSGWTEAFF
TGTGCCAGCAGAAGTGGTTGGACTGAAGCTTTCTTT